This entry concerns a single TCR beta chain. CDR1 MDHEN and CDR2 SYDVKM come from the germline V gene. There are 15 residues in the CDR3. Trimming took 7 bases from V and 4 from J; bases not matched to a gene: 9. This sample stems from a study of PD-1 and CTLA-4 blockade in melanoma. Data came from immunoSEQ multiplex PCR; TCRdb stores just in-frame clones and leaves some out. There are roughly 30,000 clones in the sample; 80% to 95% occur only once, and roughly 8.6% lies in the top ten. This TCR derives from a human donor with melanoma. The genes are TRBV28 and TRBJ2-1, with 8 bases aligning to TRBD2. The source was CD8+ T cells from peripheral blood, collected from a patient given anti-PD-1 treatment. CDR3 loop: CASKITSGTYNEQFF. The CDR3 nucleotides read TGTGCCAGCAAAATAACTAGCGGCACTTACAATGAGCAGTTCTTC.